This T cell receptor beta chain was identified in a study of cytomegalovirus exposure and HLA in healthy donors. Study at large: From HLA-typed donors, an early data release held roughly 89 million unique TCRs. Study-wide points: The Asian-associated ancestry cluster reportedly had fewer N-insertions than the approximately 690-donor mean in a later analysis. Reports described diagnosis of cytomegalovirus status by the classifier as highly specific and sensitive.

Notes on this clone: Its antigen is as yet unknown.

Regarding donors, all were healthy bone marrow donors. The CDR3 sequence is 13 residues long. Germline CDR1 SQVTM, CDR2 ANQGSEA. Trimming removed 5 bases at V and 3 bases at J, with 11 bases between. Vbeta (60) and Jbeta (13) primers were used in the PCR. Some clones are missing from TCRdb's copy, which holds only in-frame ones; the method was immunoSEQ multiplex PCR. This sample carries roughly 160,000 clones, about 80% of them seen once, and the ten largest clones take under 1.5%. The V and J genes are TRBV29-1 and TRBJ1-5; TRBD1 is a possible D gene (5 bases). The sample comprised PBMCs. The TCR was taken from a man aged 25 to 40 in good health and CMV-seronegative. CDR3 in DNA: TGCAGCGTTCTGTCAGGGCCCAATCAGCCCCAGCATTTT. It codes for CSVLSGPNQPQHF.